These 16 T cell receptor beta chains were sequenced from one sample in a study of Ad26.COV2.S vaccination and SARS-CoV-2 variants. Clones were read by immunoSEQ multiplex PCR, and TCRdb kept only the in-frame ones, dropping some. The repertoire holds around 450,000 clones, with 90% as singletons. The treatment: roughly 19 received Ad26.COV2.S at low or high dose, single or two shots; 5 received placebo; per-sample allocation not given. Each sample was drawn 63 days after the first injection (of vaccine or placebo). This specimen was peripheral blood, taken in a trial of Ad26.COV2.S vaccine versus placebo. The receptor set was obtained from a person between 18 and 65 years old who received the Ad26.COV2.S COVID-19 vaccine or a placebo.

The chain couples TRBV7-9 to TRBJ2-1, with 8 bases lining up with TRBD1. There are 17 residues in the CDR3. Germline-derived CDR1 and CDR2 are SEHNR and FQNEAQ (reference sequence). J gave up 5 bases and V 5 bases, and 14 bases lay outside the gene matches. This CDR3 is CASSPPGGDRFNNEQFF. CDR3 nucleotides: TGTGCCAGCAGCCCCCCCGGCGGGGACAGGTTTAACAATGAGCAGTTCTTC.

The chain combines TRBV15 with TRBJ2-2; 9 nucleotides line up with TRBD1. With V trimmed by 3 bases and J by 6 bases, 5 bases remained unmatched. Germline CDR1 reads LNHNV; CDR2 reads YYDKDF (reference sequence). This CDR3 spans 15 amino acids. CDR3 protein: CATSSDRGLAGELFF. As DNA, the CDR3 is TGTGCCACCAGCAGTGACAGGGGGTTAGCCGGGGAGCTGTTTTTT. The complete variable domain, with remaining parts taken from reference TRBV15 and TRBJ2-2, reads DAMVIQNPRYQVTQFGKPVTLSCSQTLNHNVMYWYQQKSSQAPKLLFHYYDKDFNNEADTPDNFQSRRPNTSFCFLDIRSPGLGDTAMYLCATSSDRGLAGELFFGEGSRLTVL.

This clone was seen only once. The genes are TRBV3-1 (or the pseudogene TRBV3-2) and TRBJ2-1; possibly TRBD2 for D (7 bases). V lost 4 bases and J 10 bases, leaving 17 bases between the germline ends. There are 14 residues in the CDR3. Germline lookup yields CDR1 LGHDT and CDR2 YNNKEL (reference sequence). CDR3 region: CASSLFLRGGEQFF. In DNA, the CDR3 is TGTGCCAGCAGCCTATTCCTAAGGGGGGGCGAGCAGTTCTTC.

This clone appeared a single time. This sequence joins TRBV5-6 and TRBJ1-5; 8 nucleotides align to TRBD1. The CDR3 runs 19 residues. V shed 0 bases, J shed 0 bases, and the junction held 11 bases outside the gene matches. The germline V gene has CDR1 SGHDT and CDR2 YYEEEE. The CDR3: CASSLGGTGKTFSNQPQHF. CDR3 nucleotides: TGTGCCAGCAGCTTGGGTGGGACAGGCAAGACGTTTAGCAATCAGCCCCAGCATTTT.

The chain employs TRBV27 and TRBJ2-7, with 8 bases fitting TRBD1. CDR3 size: 14 residues. V lost 6 bases to trimming and J lost 0 bases; unmatched junction nucleotides: 4. The V gene's germline CDR1 is MNHEY and CDR2 SMNVEV (reference sequence). The CDR3 loop reads CASSTGQDSYEQYF. In DNA, the CDR3 is TGTGCCAGCAGCACGGGACAGGACTCCTACGAGCAGTACTTC.

V and J are TRBV28 and TRBJ1-4; D is possibly TRBD1 (5 bases). Deletions cut 8 bases from V and 0 bases from J, with 13 bases between. In germline, CDR1 is MDHEN, CDR2 SYDVKM. CDR3 length: 15 residues. This CDR3 is CASLEDIATNEKLFF. CDR3 sequence (DNA): TGTGCCAGCCTGGAGGACATTGCAACTAATGAAAAACTGTTTTTT.

This chain links TRBV11-2 with TRBJ2-7, with D perhaps TRBD2 (6 bases). V was pared by 7 bases and J by 3 bases, with 13 bases between. This CDR3 is built from 13 residues. The V gene's germline CDR1 is SGHAT and CDR2 FQNNGV. The CDR3 DNA reads TGTGCCAGCACCGCGGGGACCTACTACGAGCAGTACTTC. It is translated as CASTAGTYYEQYF.

A single count supports this clone. The genes are TRBV18 and TRBJ1-3; D is unclear. The germline V gene has CDR1 KGHSH and CDR2 LQKENI. The CDR3 consists of 16 residues. V lost 4 bases and J 2 bases, leaving 15 bases between the germline ends. The CDR3 nucleotides read TGTGCCAGCTCACGGGTTTTGTCAGCTACTGGAAACACCATATATTTT. It specifies CASSRVLSATGNTIYF.

The chain is built from TRBV24-1 and TRBJ2-1; perhaps TRBD2 as D (7 bases). Trimming removed 4 bases from V and 5 bases from J, with 17 bases in between. The CDR3 contains 16 residues. Germline V gene data show CDR1 as KGHDR and CDR2 as SFDVKD. The CDR3 loop is CATSEGGASGNNEQFF. The CDR3 coding sequence is TGTGCCACCAGTGAGGGGGGGGCTAGCGGAAACAATGAGCAGTTCTTC.

The rearrangement links TRBV7-9 to TRBJ2-2; 10 bases are a match to TRBD1. The CDR3 covers 16 residues. With 3 bases clipped from V and 2 bases from J, the junction kept 3 bases outside the gene matches. From germline, CDR1 is SEHNR and CDR2 FQNEAQ (reference sequence). CDR3: CASSLTGGFNTGELFF. CDR3 DNA sequence: TGTGCCAGCAGCTTGACAGGGGGCTTTAACACCGGGGAGCTGTTTTTT.

The V call is TRBV27, the J call TRBJ2-7; 10 bases are a match to TRBD2. Germline V lookup: CDR1 MNHEY, CDR2 SMNVEV (reference sequence). V dropped 3 bases and J dropped 3; count of bases not matched to a gene: 5. The CDR3 sequence is 15 residues long. This CDR3 reads CASSFGLAASYEQYF. CDR3 DNA sequence: TGTGCCAGCAGTTTCGGACTAGCGGCCAGCTACGAGCAGTACTTC.

The chain joins TRBV6-5 to TRBJ1-3; D gene unclear. Germline CDR1 and CDR2: MNHEY and SVGAGI. The V end was cut by 0 bases, the J end by 2 bases, with 5 bases between. The CDR3 contains 14 residues. CDR3 sequence (DNA): TGTGCCAGCAGTTACTCGAGGGCTGGAAACACCATATATTTT. Translation gives CASSYSRAGNTIYF.

This chain links TRBV7-8 with TRBJ2-3, with D unclear. Per germline, CDR1 SGHVS and CDR2 FQNEAQ. The CDR3 loop spans 14 amino acids. Trimming removed 5 bases from V and 0 bases from J, with 9 bases in between. In nucleotides, the CDR3 is TGTGCCAGCAGCGTAGGACCTAGCACAGATACGCAGTATTTT. It encodes CASSVGPSTDTQYF. Variable domain in full (rest from reference TRBV7-8 and TRBJ2-3): GAGVSQSPRYKVAKRGQDVALRCDPISGHVSLFWYQQALGQGPEFLTYFQNEAQLDKSGLPSDRFFAERPEGSVSTLKIQRTQQEDSAVYLCASSVGPSTDTQYFGPGTRLTVL.

This chain uses TRBV7-3 with TRBJ2-2; 10 nucleotides agree with TRBD2. With 5 bases clipped from V and 6 bases from J, the junction kept 6 bases outside the gene matches. In germline, CDR1 is SGHTA, CDR2 FQGTGA. CDR3 length equals 15 residues. The CDR3 sequence is CASSALAGGPGELFF. DNA for the CDR3: TGTGCCAGCAGCGCCTTAGCGGGAGGCCCCGGGGAGCTGTTTTTT.

The rearrangement joins TRBV3-1 (or the pseudogene TRBV3-2) to TRBJ1-2; the match to TRBD1 covers 9 bases. The length of the CDR3 is 14 residues. J lost 7 bases, V lost 4 bases, and 7 bases had no gene match. CDR1 is LGHDT, CDR2 YNNKEL, per germline (reference sequence). The chain's CDR3 is CASSPTGQGLGYTF. CDR3 DNA sequence: TGTGCCAGCAGCCCTACGGGACAGGGTCTTGGCTACACCTTC.

The chain links TRBV7-2 to TRBJ2-2; D is unresolved. The CDR3 totals 14 residues. V was pared by 4 bases and J by 4 bases, with 10 bases between. Germline CDR1 is SGHTA and CDR2 is FQGNSA. The CDR3 DNA reads TGTGCCAGCAGCTCTTCTAGAATCACCGGGGAGCTGTTTTTT. It translates to CASSSSRITGELFF.